This T cell receptor beta chain came from a study of shared clonotypes between healthy human individuals. V shed 6 bases and J shed 6 bases, with 17 bases lying between them. The CDR3 runs to 14 residues. From germline, CDR1 is SGHNT and CDR2 YYREEE (reference sequence). At the deep level, the assay was run. Sequenced by immunoSEQ multiplex PCR; TCRdb stores in-frame clones only, minus some. The sample records 2,500,000 or so clones, approximately 94% being singletons. General observations from the study: It was only blood that was sampled, and tissue repertoires likely differ. A handful of donors held approximately 4.5% of naive CD4 clonotypes in common.

As to this clone: Its antigen is not identified.

Sequences were obtained from naive CD4+ T cells sorted from blood. Subset indicated: CD45RA+ positively selected. The chain recombines TRBV5-4 with TRBJ2-3; TRBD2 might be the D (6 bases). The TCR was taken from a man aged 18 to 30 in good health. CDR3 amino acids: CASKPSGGLDTQYF. Here the CDR3 DNA reads TGTGCCAGCAAACCCTCCGGGGGTCTGGATACGCAGTATTTT.